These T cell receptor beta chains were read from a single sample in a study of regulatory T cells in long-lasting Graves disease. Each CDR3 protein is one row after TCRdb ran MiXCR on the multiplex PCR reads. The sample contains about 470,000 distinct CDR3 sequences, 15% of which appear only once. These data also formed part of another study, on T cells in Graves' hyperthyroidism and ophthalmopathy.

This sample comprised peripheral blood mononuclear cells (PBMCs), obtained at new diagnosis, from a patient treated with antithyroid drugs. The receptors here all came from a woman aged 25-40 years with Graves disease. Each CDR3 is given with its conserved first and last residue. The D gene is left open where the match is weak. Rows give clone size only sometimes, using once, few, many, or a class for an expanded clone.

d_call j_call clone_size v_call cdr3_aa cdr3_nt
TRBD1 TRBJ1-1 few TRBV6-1 CASSEKGAGFPYAEAFF TGTGCCAGCAGTGAAAAGGGGGCAGGTTTCCCCTACGCTGAAGCTTTCTTT
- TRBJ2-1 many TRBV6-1 CASSESDREQFF TGTGCCAGCAGTGAATCGGACAGAGAGCAGTTCTTC
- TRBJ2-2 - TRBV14 CASSLQGLPGELFF TGTGCCAGCAGCCTCCAGGGTTTACCCGGGGAGCTGTTTTTT
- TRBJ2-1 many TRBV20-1 CSANLIRGGGKDEQFF TGCAGTGCCAACCTAATTCGTGGGGGGGGCAAGGATGAGCAGTTCTTC
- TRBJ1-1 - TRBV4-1 CASSQLELANTEAFF TGCGCCAGCAGCCAACTTGAATTGGCAAACACTGAAGCTTTCTTT
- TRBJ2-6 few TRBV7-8 CASSLPPGANVLTF TGTGCCAGCAGCTTACCCCCTGGGGCCAACGTCCTGACTTTC
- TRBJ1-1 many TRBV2 CASSEETEAFF TGTGCCAGCAGTGAGGAGACTGAAGCTTTCTTT
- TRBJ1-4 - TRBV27 CASSLFEGDEKLFF TGTGCCAGCAGTTTATTCGAGGGGGATGAAAAACTGTTTTTT
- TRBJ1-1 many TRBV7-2 CASSLAFLLNTEAFF TGTGCCAGCAGCTTAGCTTTCCTACTGAACACTGAAGCTTTCTTT
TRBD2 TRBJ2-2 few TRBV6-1 CASRGGLAGFTGELFF TGTGCCAGCCGCGGGGGGCTAGCGGGATTCACCGGGGAGCTGTTTTTT
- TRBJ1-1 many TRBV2 CASRVRGGPNTEAFF TGTGCCAGCAGGGTCAGGGGCGGCCCGAACACTGAAGCTTTCTTT
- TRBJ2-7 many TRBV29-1 CSVEVSGFVYEQYF TGCAGCGTTGAAGTCTCCGGGTTTGTCTACGAGCAGTACTTC
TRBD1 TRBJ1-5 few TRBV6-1 CASKKTGDYQPQHF TGTGCCAGCAAAAAGACAGGGGACTATCAGCCCCAGCATTTT
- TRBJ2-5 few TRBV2 CASISQIQETRYF TGTGCCAGCATTAGCCAGATCCAAGAGACCCGGTACTTC
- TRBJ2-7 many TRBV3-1 CASARGRGYEQYF TGTGCCTCGGCGAGGGGAAGGGGCTACGAGCAGTACTTC